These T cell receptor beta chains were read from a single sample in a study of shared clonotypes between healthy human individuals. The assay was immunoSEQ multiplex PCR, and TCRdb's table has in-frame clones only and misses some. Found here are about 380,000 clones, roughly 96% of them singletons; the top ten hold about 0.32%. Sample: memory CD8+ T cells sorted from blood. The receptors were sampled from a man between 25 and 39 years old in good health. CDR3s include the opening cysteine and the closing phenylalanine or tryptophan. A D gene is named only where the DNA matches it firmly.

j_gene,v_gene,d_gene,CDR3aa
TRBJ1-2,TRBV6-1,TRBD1,CASSVQGALNYGYTF
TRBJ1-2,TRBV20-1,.,CSARGDYTF
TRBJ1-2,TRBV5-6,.,CASSRTVYGYTF
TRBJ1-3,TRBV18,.,CASSPIPLRSGNTIYF
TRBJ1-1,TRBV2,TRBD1,CASLWGTVSTEAFF
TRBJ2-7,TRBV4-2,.,CASRGSDYYEQYF
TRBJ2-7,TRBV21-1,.,CASSTTSGRLRVYEQYF
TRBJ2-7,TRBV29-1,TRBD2,CSVGTSGLAQYF
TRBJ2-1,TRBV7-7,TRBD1,CASSWDRGRSYNEQFF
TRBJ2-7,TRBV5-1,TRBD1,CASTARTGDREQYF
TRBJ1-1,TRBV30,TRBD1,CAWMLNRGTEAFF
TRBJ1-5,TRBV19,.,CASSDARRNQPQHF
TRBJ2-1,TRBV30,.,CAWSVRGNEQFF
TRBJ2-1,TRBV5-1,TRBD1,CASNRDRGDNEQFF
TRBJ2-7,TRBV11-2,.,CASSLGSGEDEQYF
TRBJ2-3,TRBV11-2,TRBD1,CASSSRDRAFTDTQYF
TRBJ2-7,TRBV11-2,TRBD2,CASSSSLGAGGYEQYF
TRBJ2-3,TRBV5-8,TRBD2,CASSPGLAGGPGTQYF
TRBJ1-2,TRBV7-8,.,CASSLQAGNYGYTF
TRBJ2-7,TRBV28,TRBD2,CASSRTSGRGEQYF
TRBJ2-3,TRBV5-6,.,CASSFTLGGTDTQYF
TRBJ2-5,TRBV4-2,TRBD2,CASSRTSGETQYF
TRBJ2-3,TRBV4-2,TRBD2,CASSQAAGVTDTQYF
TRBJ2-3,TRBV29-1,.,CSVGSPGRGTDTQYF
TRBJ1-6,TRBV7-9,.,CASSLEGQGHSPLHF
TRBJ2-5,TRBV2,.,CASLEGSGQETQYF